Shown below are 21 T cell receptor beta chains from a single sample sequenced in a study of blood T cell repertoires in COVID-19. Sequenced by immunoSEQ multiplex PCR; TCRdb stores in-frame clones only, minus some. The data contain 5,000 or so clones, about 87% of them singletons. The sample was peripheral blood. These receptors all come from a man in his 70s with COVID-19, enrolled during active disease.

The gene calls are TRBV7-8 and TRBJ1-3, with no clear D. Germline CDR1 and CDR2: SGHVS and FQNEAQ. Trimming removed 0 bases from V and 0 bases from J, with 15 bases in between. This CDR3 has 18 residues. The chain's CDR3 is CASSLATARGFSGNTIYF. CDR3 in DNA: TGTGCCAGCAGCTTAGCAACGGCCCGGGGTTTCTCTGGAAACACCATATATTTT. Complete variable domain (other parts from reference TRBV7-8 and TRBJ1-3): GAGVSQSPRYKVAKRGQDVALRCDPISGHVSLFWYQQALGQGPEFLTYFQNEAQLDKSGLPSDRFFAERPEGSVSTLKIQRTQQEDSAVYLCASSLATARGFSGNTIYFGEGSWLTVV.

This clone has a handful of counts. Compared with germline, one end of the junction differs, possibly owing to a read error. J is TRBJ2-5 and V is TRBV2, with D perhaps matching TRBD1 (5 bases). CDR1 is SNHLY, CDR2 FYNNEI, per germline. The CDR3 has 11 amino acids. CDR3 DNA sequence: TGTGCCAGCAGTGAAGTTGACGGCAGGGACTTC. Protein sequence: CASSEVDGRDF.

This chain uses TRBV19 with TRBJ1-4; D remains unclear. Germline values: CDR1 LNHDA, CDR2 SQIVND (reference sequence). The CDR3 has 16 amino acids. V lost 2 bases and J 3 bases, leaving 13 bases between the germline ends. The CDR3 is CASSIPRRAANEKLFF. The CDR3, as DNA: TGTGCCAGTAGTATACCCCGGCGGGCGGCTAATGAAAAACTGTTTTTT.

This chain uses TRBV5-1 with TRBJ2-1, with 7 bases lining up with TRBD1. The length of the CDR3 is 17 residues. Germline loops: CDR1 SGHRS, CDR2 YFSETQ. The J segment lost 8 bases and the V segment lost 1 base, leaving 15 bases of the junction unmatched. The CDR3 protein is CASSLRAGGMSVDEQFF. The CDR3 DNA follows: TGCGCCAGCAGCTTGAGGGCAGGGGGAATGAGTGTCGATGAGCAGTTCTTC.

This clone occurred a few times. CDR3 region: CASSATGELFF. The DNA of the CDR3 is TGTGCCAGCAGCGCGACCGGGGAGCTGTTTTTT. The rearrangement links TRBV5-6 to TRBJ2-2, with unresolved D. The V and J ends lost 4 bases and 5 bases respectively, with 3 bases between them. The CDR3 is 11 residues long. Germline loops: CDR1 SGHDT, CDR2 YYEEEE.

The rearrangement links TRBV5-1 to TRBJ1-1; a possible D gene is TRBD1 (6 bases). V shed 2 bases and J shed 1 base, with 9 bases lying between them. The CDR3 has 14 residues. CDR1 and CDR2 from the germline V gene are SGHRS and YFSETQ. The CDR3 spells CASSLLGANTEAFF. Here the CDR3 DNA reads TGCGCCAGCAGCTTACTGGGGGCGAACACTGAAGCTTTCTTT.

The chain's CDR3 is CASSALNFGEAFF. CDR3 nucleotide sequence: TGTGCCAGCAGCGCGCTTAATTTTGGTGAAGCTTTCTTT. The chain is built from TRBV5-6 and TRBJ1-1; D is unclear. There are 13 residues in the CDR3. Germline loops: CDR1 SGHDT, CDR2 YYEEEE. Trimming left V 4 bases short and J 7 bases short, with 14 bases between. Variable domain in full (rest from reference TRBV5-6 and TRBJ1-1): DAGVTQSPTHLIKTRGQQVTLRCSPKSGHDTVSWYQQALGQGPQFIFQYYEEEERQRGNFPDRFSGHQFPNYSSELNVNALLLGDSALYLCASSALNFGEAFFGQGTRLTVV.

This clone was seen only once. J is TRBJ2-3 and V is TRBV5-1, with D hard to call. V lost 0 bases to trimming and J lost 6 bases, with 17 bases between them. CDR3 length: 16 residues. Germline V gene data show CDR1 as SGHRS and CDR2 as YFSETQ. In nucleotides, the CDR3 is TGCGCCAGCAGCTTGGGATTTTTATTTGTTGCGGATACGCAGTATTTT. Translating gives CASSLGFLFVADTQYF.

This chain joins TRBV30 and TRBJ2-3, with 11 bases that match TRBD2. The CDR3 length is 17 residues. With 3 bases clipped from V and 4 bases from J, the junction kept 12 bases outside the gene matches. Germline V gene lookup returns CDR1 GTSNPN and CDR2 SVGIG (reference sequence). CDR3 region: CAWRPKTSGRGSDTQYF. Written as DNA, the CDR3 is TGTGCCTGGAGGCCGAAAACTAGCGGGAGAGGGTCAGATACGCAGTATTTT.

The gene calls are TRBV7-9 and TRBJ2-4, with D possibly matching TRBD2 (5 bases). V lost 3 bases to trimming and J lost 5 bases, with 5 bases between them. The CDR3 covers 12 residues. The germline gives CDR1 SEHNR, CDR2 FQNEAQ (reference sequence). Here the CDR3 DNA reads TGTGCCAGCAGCTTCGGGGAAAACATTCAGTACTTC. This translates into CASSFGENIQYF.

CDR3 region: CASSQEAIAGGYNEQFF. For the CDR3, the DNA is TGTGCCAGCAGCCAAGAGGCAATAGCGGGAGGCTACAATGAGCAGTTCTTC. V usage is TRBV3-1 (or the pseudogene TRBV3-2) and J usage is TRBJ2-1, with 10 bases aligning to TRBD2. V shed 0 bases and J 3 bases; nucleotides not matched to a gene: 5. There are 17 residues in the CDR3. Germline CDR1 reads LGHDT; CDR2 reads YNNKEL (reference sequence).

This chain connects TRBV7-9 to TRBJ2-1, with TRBD2 as a possible D gene (6 bases). From germline, CDR1 is SEHNR and CDR2 FQNEAQ (reference sequence). The CDR3 is made up of 14 amino acids. V dropped 4 bases and J dropped 6 bases, with 13 bases sitting between them. The CDR3 loop reads CASSWRANGNEQFF. As DNA, the CDR3 is TGTGCCAGCAGCTGGAGGGCTAATGGCAATGAGCAGTTCTTC.

This chain uses TRBV12-3 or TRBV12-4 with TRBJ2-2, with D unresolved. With 3 bases removed from V and 9 bases from J, the gap between germline ends came to 8 bases. The CDR3 is made up of 12 amino acids. The CDR3 bases are TGTGCCAGCAGTTTGGGCATTTGGGAGCTGTTTTTT. This encodes CASSLGIWELFF.

This clone was detected once. The chain combines TRBV19 with TRBJ2-3, with a possible D match to TRBD2 (5 bases). Germline assignment: CDR1 LNHDA and CDR2 SQIVND (reference sequence). The CDR3 loop spans 15 amino acids. The ends were cut back, 1 base at V and 1 base at J, with 9 bases in the middle. CDR3 sequence: CASSIGGVGTDTQYF. DNA of the CDR3: TGTGCCAGTAGTATAGGGGGAGTGGGCACAGATACGCAGTATTTT.

This sequence joins TRBV2 and TRBJ1-1; the match to TRBD1 covers 8 bases. The CDR3 covers 15 residues. CDR1 and CDR2 from the germline V gene are SNHLY and FYNNEI. V dropped 3 bases and J dropped 7; count of bases not matched to a gene: 10. CDR3 region: CASSDPRTTGVEAFF. CDR3 coding DNA: TGTGCCAGCAGTGACCCAAGGACGACAGGGGTTGAAGCTTTCTTT.

The chain joins TRBV3-1 (or the pseudogene TRBV3-2) to TRBJ1-5; D may be TRBD1 (5 bases). CDR1 is LGHDT, CDR2 YNNKEL, per germline (reference sequence). Trimming removed 1 base at V and 9 bases at J, with 7 bases between. The CDR3 extends over 12 amino acids. CDR3 DNA: TGTGCCAGCAGCCAAGTGGGGGGGCCCCAGCATTTT. Translated, it gives CASSQVGGPQHF.

The CDR3: CASRLRGGTQETQYF. CDR3 DNA sequence: TGTGCCAGCAGGCTGCGCGGGGGAACACAAGAGACCCAGTACTTC. The chain recombines TRBV5-4 with TRBJ2-5; 7 bases map to TRBD2. Per the germline V gene, CDR1 is SGHNT and CDR2 is YYREEE (reference sequence). The CDR3 runs to 15 residues. V lost 5 bases and J lost 2; bases outside the gene matches: 9.

V and J are TRBV2 and TRBJ1-2; 8 nucleotides agree with TRBD1. Germline loops: CDR1 SNHLY, CDR2 FYNNEI. The CDR3 runs to 14 residues. V lost 6 bases, J lost 5 bases, and 8 bases stayed unmatched. DNA of the CDR3: TGTGCCAGCAGCGAGGACAGGGCACCTTATGGCTACACCTTC. It codes for CASSEDRAPYGYTF.

This sequence joins TRBV30 and TRBJ1-1; D is possibly TRBD1 (5 bases). Trimming took off 6 bases at V and 11 bases at J, with 25 bases between the two ends. Looked up from germline, CDR1 is GTSNPN and CDR2 is SVGIG (reference sequence). The CDR3 consists of 14 residues. Written as DNA, the CDR3 is TGTGCCTGTTTTGTACCCGGGGCGGGACCCATCGCTTTCTTT. Protein product: CACFVPGAGPIAFF.

J is TRBJ2-7 and V is TRBV6-1; D is possibly TRBD2 (6 bases). This CDR3 has 13 amino acids. The V and J ends lost 6 bases and 2 bases respectively, with 11 bases between them. Germline values: CDR1 MNHNS, CDR2 SASEGT. In DNA, the CDR3 is TGTGCCAGCAGGCGGGACTCTACCTACGAGCAGTACTTC. Encoded protein: CASRRDSTYEQYF.

This clone was detected only once. The chain is built from TRBV7-9 and TRBJ1-4; unclear D gene. The CDR3 has 13 amino acids. Germline CDR1 SEHNR, CDR2 FQNEAQ (reference sequence). V shed 1 base and J shed 8 bases, with 8 bases lying between them. The CDR3 here is CASSLGGWEKLFF. In DNA, the CDR3 is TGTGCCAGCAGCTTAGGCGGGTGGGAAAAACTGTTTTTT.